This T cell receptor beta chain is from a study of regulatory T cells in long-lasting Graves disease. Points from the study as a whole: Persistent disease exhibited a predilection for TRBV28, TRBJ1-2 and TRBJ2-5.

Time point defined: newly diagnosed GD, antithyroid drugs for less than 3 months. Extracted RNA from PBMCs served as the source of the TCR library. This clonotype turned up a few times. Its matching antigen is unknown. Between the trimmed V and J ends, which lost 8 bases and 7 bases, there was a span of 6 bases. The CDR3 consists of 11 residues. Germline lookup yields CDR1 MNHNS and CDR2 SASEGT. The TCR beta library used iRepertoire HTBI primers with Arm-PCR amplification of CDR3. Authors' data handling: About 62 TRBV and some 14 TRBJ segments were identified across samples. TCRdb re-analysed the multiplex PCR reads in MiXCR, keeping a single row per CDR3 protein. Here the V and J calls rest on TCRdb's processing, not on the authors' analysis. Of a few hundred thousand distinct CDR3 sequences listed, about 11% are singletons. These data were also filed under a second study, of T cells in Graves' hyperthyroidism and ophthalmopathy.

V usage is TRBV6-1 and J usage is TRBJ1-6, with D unclear. The material sequenced was peripheral blood mononuclear cells (PBMCs), taken at new diagnosis, from a patient treated with antithyroid drugs. This sequence originates from a woman aged 18-29 years with Graves disease. CDR3 amino acids: CASGQNSPLHF. Here the CDR3 DNA reads TGTGCCAGCGGGCAGAATTCACCCCTCCACTTT.